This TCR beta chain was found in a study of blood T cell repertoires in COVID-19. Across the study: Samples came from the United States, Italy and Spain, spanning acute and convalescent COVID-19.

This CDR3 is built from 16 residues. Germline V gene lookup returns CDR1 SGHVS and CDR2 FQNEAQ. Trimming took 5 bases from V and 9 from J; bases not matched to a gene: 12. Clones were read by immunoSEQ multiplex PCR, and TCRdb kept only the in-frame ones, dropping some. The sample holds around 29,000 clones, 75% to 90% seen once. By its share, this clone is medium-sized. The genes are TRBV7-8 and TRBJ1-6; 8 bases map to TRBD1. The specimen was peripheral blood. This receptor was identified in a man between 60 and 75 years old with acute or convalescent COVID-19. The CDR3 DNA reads TGTGCCAGCAGCGCCTCCCCCGGGACAGGTTTTTCACCCCTCCACTTT. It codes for CASSASPGTGFSPLHF.